This T cell receptor beta chain was identified during a study of T-cell memory formation after mild COVID-19. On the study more broadly: There were largely donor-specific TCR clusters. The study's findings and limits: Mostly located in CM and EM were contracting CD4+ clones, with contracting CD8+ clones located in EMRA.

TCRdb ran MiXCR on the 5' RACE reads and lists one entry per CDR3 protein. Altogether fewer than 450,000 distinct CDR3 sequences are present, under 25% being singletons, with the ten largest covering about an eighth. Comment on this clonotype: Its target is not known.

CDR1 is LGHDT and CDR2 is YNNKEL in the germline V gene (reference sequence). J lost 4 bases, V lost 2 bases, and 3 bases had no gene match. There are 14 residues in the CDR3. The TCR sequence derives from an adult woman who had mild COVID-19 (a few samples of this study predate the infection). Cell type and time point are not known. The chain carries TRBV3-1 and TRBJ1-2, with 8 bases that match TRBD1. Source material: PBMCs or a T cell subset sorted from them (not recorded which). CDR3 sequence reads: CASSQQGASYGYTF. Here the CDR3 DNA reads TGTGCCAGCAGCCAACAGGGGGCTAGCTATGGCTACACCTTC.